These T cell receptor beta chains were read from a single sample in a study of blood T cell repertoires in COVID-19. Profiled with immunoSEQ multiplex PCR; TCRdb holds only in-frame clones, not every one. The sample holds about 250,000 clones, 83% seen once. The sample was peripheral blood. These receptors were obtained from a human donor in a cohort sampled during active COVID-19. CDR3s include the opening cysteine and the closing phenylalanine or tryptophan. Fields, in order: V gene, D gene, J gene, clone size, CDR3 DNA, CDR3 protein. D genes are given only for firm matches. Not every row has a clone size; where given, it reads once, few, many or a size class.

>TRBV5-1|TRBD1|TRBJ2-1|.
TGCGCCAGCAGCACCGGGACAGGGGCCTACAATGAGCAGTTCTTC
CASSTGTGAYNEQFF
>TRBV7-2|TRBD1|TRBJ1-4|.
TGTGCCAGCAGTCTAGGGGGACAGATTAATGAAAAACTGTTTTTT
CASSLGGQINEKLFF
>TRBV7-2|TRBD1|TRBJ2-2|.
TGTGCCAGCAGCTTAGTGGGGACAGGGGGATTGCGCGGGGAGCTGTTTTTT
CASSLVGTGGLRGELFF
>TRBV14|TRBD2|TRBJ2-1|.
TGTGCCAGCAGCCCGCGGGGGAATTACAATGAGCAGTTCTTC
CASSPRGNYNEQFF
>TRBV7-9|.|TRBJ1-3|.
TGTGCCAGCAGCTTAGATTCGATTAGAGGAAACACCATATATTTT
CASSLDSIRGNTIYF
>TRBV7-6|.|TRBJ2-6|.
TGTGCCAGCAGCTCCCAGGGTGCTGGGGCCAACGTCCTGACTTTC
CASSSQGAGANVLTF
>TRBV5-6|.|TRBJ2-3|.
TGTGCCAGCAGCTTGGCCACGGTTGGTGCAGATACGCAGTATTTT
CASSLATVGADTQYF
>TRBV3-1/TRBV3-2|.|TRBJ2-1|few
TGTGCCAGCAGCCACCCGGGAGACTACAATGAGCAGTTCTTC
CASSHPGDYNEQFF
>TRBV5-8|.|TRBJ2-3|.
TGTGCCAGCAGCTCGAGACAGACAGATACGCAGTATTTT
CASSSRQTDTQYF
>TRBV24-1|TRBD2|TRBJ2-1|.
TGTGCCACCAGTGACCAAGGACTAGCGGAATACAATGAGCAGTTCTTC
CATSDQGLAEYNEQFF
>TRBV6-2/TRBV6-3|.|TRBJ1-2|.
TGTGCCAGCAGTTACTGGTCAGGACATGGTGGCTACACCTTC
CASSYWSGHGGYTF
>TRBV30|.|TRBJ1-6|.
TGTGCCTGGAGTGTATTACAGGGAAATTCACCCCTCCACTTT
CAWSVLQGNSPLHF
>TRBV10-3|TRBD2|TRBJ2-5|.
TGTGCCATCAGTGTAGCGGGGGTTGAAGAGACCCAGTACTTC
CAISVAGVEETQYF
>TRBV5-4|TRBD2|TRBJ2-1|.
TGTGCCAGCAGCTTGGACGGCGGGAGCTCCTACAATGAGCAGTTCTTC
CASSLDGGSSYNEQFF
>TRBV23-1|.|TRBJ1-6|many
TGCGCTCCCCACAAAGTCCCCAGTGATAATTCACCCCTCCACTTT
CAPHKVPSDNSPLHF
>TRBV6-5|.|TRBJ2-7|few
TGTGCCAGCAGGGTAACAGGCTACGAGCAGTACTTC
CASRVTGYEQYF
>TRBV6-5|TRBD1|TRBJ1-6|once
TGTGCCAGCAGAGGACAGGGTAATTCACCCCTCCACTTT
CASRGQGNSPLHF
>TRBV4-1|TRBD2|TRBJ2-7|.
TGCGCCAGCAGCCAAGGGTCAGCGGGAGGGCCTAACCCTTACGAGCAGTACTTC
CASSQGSAGGPNPYEQYF
>TRBV7-2|TRBD1|TRBJ2-3|.
TGTGCCAGCAGCCCTATCGGGACAGGGGGAGATACGCAGTATTTT
CASSPIGTGGDTQYF
>TRBV25-1|TRBD2|TRBJ2-5|.
TGTGCCAGCAGTGGTACTAGCGGGGAGGACTTC
CASSGTSGEDF
>TRBV7-6|.|TRBJ2-1|.
TGTGCCAGCAGCTGGACAGAGAACAATGAGCAGTTCTTC
CASSWTENNEQFF
>TRBV11-2|TRBD2|TRBJ2-5|.
TGTGCCAGCACCCTGGGCGGCGGGAGTCCCGAGGGGACCCAGTACTTC
CASTLGGGSPEGTQYF
>TRBV4-1|TRBD2|TRBJ2-2|.
TGCGCCAGCAGCCCCTACCGGACTAGCGGGCAATTACCAAGCGGGGAGCTGTTTTTT
CASSPYRTSGQLPSGELFF
>TRBV9|TRBD1|TRBJ1-3|.
TGTGCCAGCAGCCCCAGGGGGCTGTGGAACACCATATATTTT
CASSPRGLWNTIYF
>TRBV5-1|.|TRBJ1-4|.
TGCGCCAGCAGCTCGGGCCGGACAGCTAACCGTGGGGAAAAACTGTTTTTT
CASSSGRTANRGEKLFF
>TRBV3-1/TRBV3-2|TRBD2|TRBJ2-1|few
TGTGCCAGCAGCCAAGCGCCCTTGAGCGGGAGCTCCTACAATGAGCAGTTCTTC
CASSQAPLSGSSYNEQFF
>TRBV5-1|TRBD1|TRBJ2-7|.
TGCGCCAGCAGCTTGGGGGGACAGGTCTACGAGCAGTACTTC
CASSLGGQVYEQYF
>TRBV6-5|TRBD1|TRBJ2-5|few
TGTGCCAGCAGTTACTCTGGGACAGGGCGCGAGACCCAGTACTTC
CASSYSGTGRETQYF
>TRBV28|TRBD1|TRBJ1-3|.
TGTGCCAGCAGTTTAGACGGAGACAGGGGGCTTCCTGGAAACACCATATATTTT
CASSLDGDRGLPGNTIYF
>TRBV6-1|.|TRBJ1-2|.
TGTGCCAGCAGTGAACGGGGGGAGTACTATGGCTACACCTTC
CASSERGEYYGYTF
>TRBV12-1|.|TRBJ2-7|.
TGTGCCAGCACCAGACAATACGAGCAGTACTTC
CASTRQYEQYF
>TRBV7-9|.|TRBJ1-1|.
TGTGCCAGCAGTTTAGACACCAGGAACACTGAAGCTTTCTTT
CASSLDTRNTEAFF
>TRBV7-8|TRBD2|TRBJ2-1|.
TGTGCCAGCAGCCTCTTGGCGGGGGGGCCGAAAAAGGAGCAGTTCTTC
CASSLLAGGPKKEQFF
>TRBV7-9|.|TRBJ1-2|.
TGTGCCAGCAGCTCGAATAACGCCGCCTTAGCGGGCTACACCTTC
CASSSNNAALAGYTF
>TRBV6-5|.|TRBJ1-4|.
TGTGCCAGCAGTTATCAGTTGGCAGGGTCGAATGAAAAACTGTTTTTT
CASSYQLAGSNEKLFF
>TRBV7-9|.|TRBJ1-1|.
TGTGCCAGCAGCCCTTTCACTGAAGCTTTCTTT
CASSPFTEAFF
>TRBV12-5|TRBD1|TRBJ2-1|.
TGTGCTAGTGGCCGTACTCAGGGGGCTAATGAGCAGTTCTTC
CASGRTQGANEQFF
>TRBV5-1|.|TRBJ1-1|.
TGCGCCAGCAGCTCCTCGGGGGGCGCCGAACTTGCTTTCTTT
CASSSSGGAELAFF
>TRBV5-6|.|TRBJ1-2|.
TGTGCCAGCAGCTTGGTTGGGGGGGCCGGCTACACCTTC
CASSLVGGAGYTF
>TRBV3-1/TRBV3-2|TRBD1|TRBJ1-6|few
TGTGCCAGCAGCCAGGACAGGCCATCACCCCTCCACTTT
CASSQDRPSPLHF
>TRBV28|.|TRBJ2-5|few
TGTGCCAGCAGTTTAAGGGGCGGACAAGAGACCCAGTACTTC
CASSLRGGQETQYF
>TRBV9|TRBD1|TRBJ2-7|once
TGTGCCAGCAGCTTAAGGACAGGGGGATCGGGAGAGCAGTACTTC
CASSLRTGGSGEQYF
>TRBV3-1/TRBV3-2|.|TRBJ1-2|.
TGTGCCAGCAGCCCTCGACAGGACCTGGGCTACACCTTC
CASSPRQDLGYTF
>TRBV10-3|.|TRBJ2-7|.
TGTGCCATCAGTGAGAGGGCGGCAGGGATGTTCATAGAGTACGAGCAGTACTTC
CAISERAAGMFIEYEQYF
>TRBV30|TRBD2|TRBJ2-1|.
TGTTCAACTGGGACTAGCGGGGTTGTGAGCTCCTACAATGAGCAGTTCTTC
CSTGTSGVVSSYNEQFF
>TRBV29-1|.|TRBJ1-1|.
TGCAGCGTTGAATTGGCACTGAACACTGAAGCTTTCTTT
CSVELALNTEAFF
>TRBV14|TRBD2|TRBJ2-5|.
TGTGCCAGCAGCATCTTTAGCGGGCAAGAGACCCAGTACTTC
CASSIFSGQETQYF
>TRBV5-1|TRBD2|TRBJ2-1|.
TGCGCCAGCAGCTTGGGAGCGGGAGGCGCTAATGAGCAGTTCTTC
CASSLGAGGANEQFF
>TRBV15|.|TRBJ2-5|.
TGTGCCACCAGCAGGCCCAGGAGCGGGCCTCAAGAGACCCAGTACTTC
CATSRPRSGPQETQYF
>TRBV7-2|.|TRBJ1-5|.
TGTGCCAGCAGCTTAGCCGTCGATCAGCCCCAGCATTTT
CASSLAVDQPQHF